Listed below are T cell receptor beta chains from one sample, sequenced in a study of blood T cells in healthy people across ages. TCRdb reanalysed the 5' RACE reads using MiXCR and keeps one entry per CDR3 protein. The sample holds around 800,000 distinct CDR3 sequences; 50% to 65% are singletons and the top ten take approximately 40%. The specimen was blood. All receptors come from a man older than 75 in good health. The CDR3 runs from the conserved cysteine through the conserved F or W. Each record gives: D gene, J gene, V gene, clone size, CDR3 protein, CDR3 DNA. D genes are given only for firm matches. Part of the rows lack a size; the others show once, few, many or a class for expanded clones.

>TRBD2|TRBJ2-1|TRBV29-1|few
CSVVGGRYEQFF
TGCAGCGTTGTAGGCGGGAGGTATGAGCAGTTCTTC
>TRBD1|TRBJ2-3|TRBV6-1|NA
CASSSPGDRRPDTQYF
TGTGCCAGCAGTAGCCCGGGGGACAGGCGGCCAGATACGCAGTATTTT
>NA|TRBJ2-5|TRBV5-1|few
CASSFFGWQETQYF
TGCGCCAGCAGCTTCTTCGGTTGGCAAGAGACCCAGTACTTC
>TRBD2|TRBJ2-7|TRBV20-1|NA
CSAMLAGPYYEQYF
TGCAGTGCGATGCTAGCGGGTCCCTACTACGAGCAGTACTTC
>NA|TRBJ2-1|TRBV18|NA
CASSPPAGLHNEQFF
TGTGCCAGCTCACCACCGGCAGGATTACACAATGAGCAGTTCTTC
>TRBD2|TRBJ2-1|TRBV29-1|NA
CSVEGVGTSGNNEQFF
TGCAGCGTTGAGGGGGTGGGGACTAGCGGCAACAATGAGCAGTTCTTC
>NA|TRBJ2-4|TRBV13|NA
CASSSYRDLAKNIQYF
TGTGCCAGCAGCTCCTACAGGGACCTAGCCAAAAACATTCAGTACTTC
>NA|TRBJ2-6|TRBV5-1|NA
CASSLGQGGSNVLTF
TGCGCCAGCAGCTTGGGGCAGGGTGGGTCCAACGTCCTGACTTTC
>TRBD1|TRBJ2-1|TRBV29-1|NA
CSAGRTTGAYNEQFF
TGCAGCGCCGGAAGAACGACAGGGGCCTACAATGAGCAGTTCTTC
>NA|TRBJ1-1|TRBV6-2/TRBV6-3|few
CASSSDRVMNTEAFF
TGTGCCAGCAGCAGCGACAGAGTCATGAACACTGAAGCTTTCTTT
>TRBD2|TRBJ2-3|TRBV5-6|few
CASSFGGLAGFTDTQYF
TGTGCCAGCAGCTTTGGTGGACTAGCGGGGTTCACAGATACGCAGTATTTT
>NA|TRBJ2-7|TRBV2|NA
CASKQGVDEQYF
TGTGCCAGCAAACAGGGTGTCGACGAGCAGTACTTC
>NA|TRBJ2-3|TRBV14|many
CASSQDQGMDTDTQYF
TGTGCCAGCAGCCAAGATCAGGGGATGGATACAGATACGCAGTATTTT
>NA|TRBJ2-5|TRBV7-2|NA
CASSLSPSPGQETQYF
TGTGCCAGCAGCTTAAGTCCTAGCCCTGGGCAAGAGACCCAGTACTTC
>TRBD2|TRBJ2-7|TRBV14|NA
CASSQSGRINEQYF
TGTGCCAGCAGCCAAAGCGGGAGGATCAACGAGCAGTACTTC
>NA|TRBJ2-1|TRBV12-3/TRBV12-4|NA
CASNLLRTSPNEQFF
TGTGCCAGCAACCTTCTGAGGACTTCCCCCAATGAGCAGTTCTTC
>TRBD2|TRBJ2-4|TRBV6-2/TRBV6-3|NA
CASSQGAGRDRLAENIQYF
TGTGCCAGCAGTCAGGGCGCGGGGCGGGATCGGCTAGCGGAGAACATTCAGTACTTC
>TRBD1|TRBJ2-5|TRBV20-1|NA
CSARGDRGQGETQYF
TGCAGTGCTAGAGGGGACAGGGGGCAGGGAGAGACCCAGTACTTC
>TRBD1|TRBJ2-1|TRBV6-6|NA
CASAGQGKDEQFF
TGTGCCAGTGCGGGACAGGGGAAGGATGAGCAGTTCTTC
>NA|TRBJ2-3|TRBV12-3/TRBV12-4|few
CASSPELDTQYF
TGTGCCAGCAGTCCCGAACTAGATACGCAGTATTTT
>TRBD2|TRBJ2-3|TRBV5-1|NA
CASSLPRRREGLEDTQYF
TGCGCCAGCAGCTTACCGCGTCGGCGGGAGGGCCTTGAAGATACGCAGTATTTT
>NA|TRBJ2-1|TRBV25-1|many
CASSPEARSSYNEQFF
TGTGCCAGCAGCCCCGAAGCGAGATCCTCCTACAATGAGCAGTTCTTC
>NA|TRBJ2-1|TRBV27|NA
CASSFPFHNEQFF
TGTGCCAGCAGTTTTCCCTTCCACAATGAGCAGTTCTTC
>NA|TRBJ2-7|TRBV20-1|NA
CSARDLAPTNAQYF
TGCAGTGCTAGGGACCTGGCGCCTACGAACGCGCAGTACTTC
>NA|TRBJ2-7|TRBV11-2|NA
CASSRAVSYNEQYF
TGTGCCAGCTCTCGGGCGGTATCCTACAATGAGCAGTACTTC
>NA|TRBJ2-7|TRBV9|NA
CASSVGAREGYEQYF
TGCGCCAGCAGCGTAGGGGCCAGGGAAGGCTACGAGCAGTACTTC
>NA|TRBJ2-1|TRBV9|NA
CASSPLGLSYNEQFF
TGTGCCAGCAGCCCCTTGGGACTCTCCTACAATGAGCAGTTCTTC
>TRBD1|TRBJ2-3|TRBV5-1|NA
CASSSPGQHTDTQYF
TGCGCCAGCAGCTCCCCGGGACAGCACACAGATACGCAGTATTTT
>TRBD1|TRBJ1-2|TRBV19|once
CASSAGTANYGYTF
TGTGCCAGTAGTGCCGGGACAGCTAACTATGGCTACACCTTC
>TRBD1|TRBJ1-5|TRBV6-5|NA
CASRQGQGYSNQPQHF
TGTGCCAGCAGGCAGGGACAGGGCTATAGCAATCAGCCCCAGCATTTT
>NA|TRBJ2-7|TRBV29-1|NA
CSVTEQRGRSEQYF
TGCAGCGTGACGGAACAGCGCGGCCGGAGCGAGCAGTACTTC
>NA|TRBJ1-5|TRBV5-6|NA
CASSLGMSPDQPQHF
TGTGCCAGCAGTTTGGGGATGAGCCCTGATCAGCCCCAGCATTTT
>TRBD1|TRBJ1-2|TRBV20-1|NA
CSAPPYDRDGYTF
TGCAGTGCCCCACCATACGACAGGGATGGCTACACCTTC
>NA|TRBJ1-1|TRBV11-3|NA
CASSFDGYTEAFF
TGTGCCAGCAGCTTCGACGGGTACACTGAAGCTTTCTTT
>NA|TRBJ1-6|TRBV20-1|NA
CSARDPPGRDSSLHF
TGCAGTGCTAGAGATCCCCCGGGTAGAGATTCATCCCTCCACTTT
>TRBD1|TRBJ2-6|TRBV10-3|NA
CAISTGAGANVLTF
TGTGCCATCAGTACAGGGGCTGGGGCCAACGTCCTGACTTTC
>NA|TRBJ2-7|TRBV12-3/TRBV12-4|NA
CASSLYSDEQYF
TGTGCCAGCAGTTTGTACAGCGACGAGCAGTACTTC
>TRBD1|TRBJ1-2|TRBV24-1|few
CATSTRTGEKGYTF
TGTGCCACCAGTACGAGGACAGGGGAGAAGGGCTACACCTTC
>TRBD1|TRBJ2-7|TRBV27|few
CASSRDRDPSYEQYF
TGTGCCAGCAGTCGGGACAGGGACCCTTCCTACGAGCAGTACTTC
>NA|TRBJ2-5|TRBV20-1|NA
CSASAQAGLQETQYF
TGCAGTGCTAGCGCCCAAGCGGGCCTCCAAGAGACCCAGTACTTC
>NA|TRBJ1-1|TRBV18|NA
CASSPLRGKATEAFF
TGTGCCAGCTCACCTCTGCGGGGAAAAGCCACTGAAGCTTTCTTT
>NA|TRBJ2-7|TRBV7-3|once
CASSAWAGYEQYF
TGTGCCAGCAGCGCCTGGGCAGGCTACGAGCAGTACTTC
>TRBD1|TRBJ1-2|TRBV28|few
CASSLIQGGGYTF
TGTGCCAGCAGTTTAATACAGGGGGGTGGCTACACCTTC
>NA|TRBJ2-1|TRBV27|few
CASSGETRTLREQFF
TGTGCCAGCAGTGGTGAGACTAGGACCCTAAGAGAGCAGTTCTTC
>NA|TRBJ2-1|TRBV20-1|few
CSARGQSYNEQFF
TGCAGTGCTAGAGGACAGTCCTACAATGAGCAGTTCTTC
>TRBD2|TRBJ2-3|TRBV5-1|NA
CASSSWPIAGTPDTQYF
TGCGCCAGCAGCTCTTGGCCTATAGCGGGAACTCCAGATACGCAGTATTTT
>TRBD2|TRBJ2-1|TRBV29-1|few
CSVLGREGPYEQFF
TGCAGCGTATTGGGGCGGGAGGGGCCATATGAGCAGTTCTTC
>NA|TRBJ2-1|TRBV20-1|once
CSASIPVRYNEQFF
TGCAGTGCTAGTATTCCAGTCCGCTACAATGAGCAGTTCTTC
>NA|TRBJ2-5|TRBV14|few
CASSQDRGALRTQYF
TGTGCCAGCAGCCAAGATCGGGGGGCCCTGCGGACCCAGTACTTC
>TRBD2|TRBJ2-3|TRBV20-1|NA
CSATSGGAADTQYF
TGCAGCGCCACTAGCGGGGGGGCCGCAGATACGCAGTATTTT
>NA|TRBJ2-3|TRBV18|many
CASSTSTDTQYF
TGTGCCAGCTCGACTAGCACAGATACGCAGTATTTT
>NA|TRBJ1-6|TRBV20-1|NA
CSARDPGGGKNSPLHF
TGCAGTGCTAGAGATCCCGGCGGGGGGAAGAATTCACCCCTCCACTTT
>TRBD2|TRBJ2-3|TRBV10-3|NA
CAISPRTSGRDRYAYF
TGTGCCATCAGCCCCAGGACTAGCGGGAGGGACAGATACGCGTATTTT
>TRBD1|TRBJ1-5|TRBV7-9|NA
CASSRQGAPNQPQHF
TGTGCCAGCAGCCGACAGGGGGCCCCCAATCAGCCCCAGCATTTT
>NA|TRBJ2-5|TRBV7-8|NA
CASSLGTGTFGWETQYF
TGTGCCAGCAGCTTAGGTACCGGGACATTTGGATGGGAGACCCAGTACTTC
>NA|TRBJ2-5|TRBV20-1|once
CSASMSLAASSYNEQYF
TGCAGTGCTAGCATGTCACTAGCTGCTAGCTCCTACAATGAGCAGTACTTC
>TRBD1|TRBJ2-7|TRBV11-1|NA
CASSLVSPGGPTYEQYF
TGTGCCAGCAGCTTAGTTTCGCCAGGGGGACCCACCTACGAGCAGTACTTC
>NA|TRBJ2-3|TRBV7-9|NA
CASSLVGGGLTDTQYF
TGTGCCAGCAGCTTAGTTGGGGGAGGCCTCACAGATACGCAGTATTTT
>NA|TRBJ2-7|TRBV6-6|few
CASSWGAGSSYEQYF
TGTGCCAGCAGCTGGGGGGCAGGGAGCTCCTACGAGCAGTACTTC
>NA|TRBJ2-1|TRBV11-2|NA
CASSGRDNEQFF
TGTGCCAGCAGCGGGCGCGACAATGAGCAGTTCTTC